The 29 T cell receptor beta chains given below trace back to one sample, sequenced in a study of T-cell memory formation after mild COVID-19. TCRdb ran MiXCR on the 5' RACE reads and lists one entry per CDR3 protein. This sample carries some 120,000 distinct CDR3 sequences, about 5.9% of them seen once, and the ten largest clones take about 2.2%. Sequenced material: PBMCs or a T cell subset sorted from them (not recorded which). The receptor set was obtained from an adult woman who had mild COVID-19 (a few samples of this study predate the infection). Cell type and time point are not known.

In nucleotides, the CDR3 is TGCAGCGTTCGGAAGGGGTCGGGCACTGAAGCTTTCTTT. The encoded protein is CSVRKGSGTEAFF. The chain is built from TRBV29-1 and TRBJ1-1, with TRBD1 as a possible D gene (5 bases). The CDR3 has 13 residues. Germline V gene sequence: CDR1 SQVTM, CDR2 ANQGSEA. Trimming cost V 5 bases and J 4 bases, with 14 bases left between them.

This clonotype came up a few times. The gene calls are TRBV3-1 and TRBJ1-2, with D uncertain. Germline V CDR1 and CDR2: LGHDT, YNNKEL (reference sequence). The CDR3 runs to 15 residues. The ends were cut back, 0 bases at V and 8 bases at J, with 16 bases in the middle. The chain's CDR3 is CASSQDVDRRGGYTF. Here the CDR3 DNA reads TGTGCCAGCAGCCAAGACGTAGATAGGCGGGGAGGCTACACCTTC. Full variable domain (missing parts from reference TRBV3-1 and TRBJ1-2): DTAVSQTPKYLVTQMGNDKSIKCEQNLGHDTMYWYKQDSKKFLKIMFSYNNKELIINETVPNRFSPKSPDKAHLNLHINSLELGDSAVYFCASSQDVDRRGGYTFGSGTRLTVV.

This clonotype occurred a few times. This chain connects TRBV19 to TRBJ1-1, with D possibly being TRBD1 (5 bases). Germline V gene data show CDR1 as LNHDA and CDR2 as SQIVND (reference sequence). The length of the CDR3 is 13 residues. V dropped 4 bases and J dropped 6 bases, with 12 bases sitting between them. The CDR3 here is CASSTPQGAEAFF. CDR3 nucleotide sequence: TGTGCCAGTAGTACCCCTCAGGGAGCTGAAGCTTTCTTT.

This clonotype was counted ten times or more. The V call is TRBV10-3, the J call TRBJ2-7, with TRBD2 identical over 8 bases. The CDR3 length is 16 residues. V dropped 4 bases and J dropped 6; count of bases not matched to a gene: 14. Germline CDR1 reads ENHRY; CDR2 reads SYGVKD. The chain's CDR3 is CAISGVTSGRYSEQYF. The CDR3 DNA follows: TGTGCCATCAGTGGGGTCACTAGCGGCCGGTACTCCGAGCAGTACTTC.

This clonotype was counted at least ten times. CDR3 DNA: TGCAGTGCTGGAGGGACTAGCGCAACGGAGACCCAGTACTTC. Translation gives CSAGGTSATETQYF. The chain joins TRBV20-1 to TRBJ2-5, with 10 bases lining up with TRBD2. This CDR3 comprises 14 residues. From germline, CDR1 is DFQATT and CDR2 SNEGSKA (reference sequence). The V and J ends lost 5 bases and 5 bases, in that order; junction bases with no gene match: 8.

The rearrangement links TRBV3-1 to TRBJ2-7, with D possibly matching TRBD1 (5 bases). The V gene's germline CDR1 is LGHDT and CDR2 YNNKEL (reference sequence). CDR3 length equals 15 residues. V shed 1 base and J shed 2 bases, with 12 bases lying between them. As DNA, the CDR3 is TGTGCCAGCAGCCAAGCAGGGCGTGTAGCCTACGAGCAGTACTTC. It is translated as CASSQAGRVAYEQYF.

This clonotype was seen many times. The CDR3 nucleotides are TGTGCCAGCAGCCAAATGGACAGGGCAGAAGCTTTCTTT. Amino acid sequence: CASSQMDRAEAFF. V gene TRBV7-2 combines with J gene TRBJ1-1, with 8 nucleotides matching TRBD1. CDR1 and CDR2 (germline): SGHTA, FQGNSA. V lost 5 bases, J lost 8 bases, and 7 bases stayed unmatched. The CDR3 runs 13 residues.

This clonotype appeared many times. The V and J genes are TRBV29-1 and TRBJ2-1; D unresolved. V dropped 6 bases and J dropped 4 bases, with 22 bases sitting between them. Germline V CDR1 and CDR2: SQVTM, ANQGSEA. The CDR3 loop spans 16 amino acids. Here the CDR3 DNA reads TGCAGCGTCGACAAGGCCGAGGCCCCCTTGTACAATGAGCAGTTCTTC. Encoded protein: CSVDKAEAPLYNEQFF.

Only a few counts were recorded for this clonotype. The V gene is TRBV10-3, the J gene TRBJ2-7; possible D gene TRBD1, 5 bases. From germline, CDR1 is ENHRY and CDR2 SYGVKD. The CDR3 length is 19 residues. Trimming removed 2 bases from V and 3 bases from J, with 26 bases in between. CDR3 sequence reads: CAISEINLSRQGVFYEQYF. Here the CDR3 DNA reads TGTGCCATCAGTGAGATCAACTTAAGTAGGCAGGGTGTCTTCTACGAGCAGTACTTC.

This clonotype was seen ten or more times. The gene calls are TRBV6-5 and TRBJ1-1; D perhaps matches TRBD1 (5 bases). In germline, CDR1 is MNHEY, CDR2 SVGAGI. The CDR3 runs 15 residues. V was trimmed by 0 bases and J by 4 bases, leaving 12 bases between them. CDR3 in DNA: TGTGCCAGCAGTTACTCGATCGGGGGGTCCACTGAAGCTTTCTTT. As protein: CASSYSIGGSTEAFF.

CDR3 in amino acids: CASSSRGGDVSETQYF. The CDR3, as DNA: TGTGCCAGCAGTTCTAGGGGCGGGGATGTCTCGGAGACCCAGTACTTC. This chain links TRBV6-2 or TRBV6-3 with TRBJ2-5, with D perhaps matching TRBD2 (6 bases). V lost 4 bases and J lost 5, with 20 bases in between. The CDR3 runs 16 residues. Germline V gene data show CDR1 as MNHEY and CDR2 as SVGEGT.

In its sample, this clonotype was seen many times. This chain joins TRBV9 and TRBJ2-5; tentative D call: TRBD2 (5 bases). Trimming took 3 bases from V and 4 from J, leaving 7 bases between them. Germline-derived CDR1 and CDR2 are SGDLS and YYNGEE. The CDR3 covers 12 residues. The CDR3 nucleotides are TGTGCCAGCAGCGCCGCGGGAGAGACCCAGTACTTC. Its translation is CASSAAGETQYF.

The chain carries TRBV6-6 and TRBJ1-5; D is unresolved. The germline CDR1 and CDR2 sequences are MNHNY and SVGAGI (reference sequence). This CDR3 spans 12 amino acids. The V end was cut by 10 bases, the J end by 4 bases, with 11 bases between. Written as DNA, the CDR3 is TGTGCCACCCAAGATCCTAATCAGCCCCAGCATTTT. Translation gives CATQDPNQPQHF.

The CDR3 sequence is CASSHRASSYNSPLHF. CDR3 in DNA: TGTGCCAGCAGCCACAGGGCTAGCTCCTATAATTCACCCCTCCACTTT. This chain links TRBV6-5 with TRBJ1-6; D may be TRBD1 (6 bases). The V and J ends lost 6 bases and 0 bases respectively, with 12 bases between them. The length of the CDR3 is 16 residues. Germline values: CDR1 MNHEY, CDR2 SVGAGI.

This clonotype was observed at least ten times. V and J are TRBV7-2 and TRBJ1-5, with TRBD1 identical over 7 bases. Germline CDR1 and CDR2: SGHTA and FQGNSA. V trimming: 2 bases; J trimming: 9 bases; junction bases outside the gene matches: 10. This CDR3 contains 15 residues. The CDR3 loop is CASSLRAGGARPQHF. In nucleotides, the CDR3 is TGTGCCAGCAGCTTAAGGGCAGGGGGAGCAAGGCCCCAGCATTTT. The whole variable domain, remainder taken from reference TRBV7-2 and TRBJ1-5, is GAGVSQSPSNKVTEKGKDVELRCDPISGHTALYWYRQSLGQGLEFLIYFQGNSAPDKSGLPSDRFSAERTGGSVSTLTIQRTQQEDSAVYLCASSLRAGGARPQHFGDGTRLSIL.

The chain carries TRBV20-1 and TRBJ2-7; 10 positions match TRBD2. Germline V lookup: CDR1 DFQATT, CDR2 SNEGSKA (reference sequence). This CDR3 contains 14 residues. Trimming at V came to 2 bases and at J to 2 bases, leaving 3 bases not matched to a gene. Here the CDR3 DNA reads TGCAGTGCTAGACCCCTAGCGGGAGCCTACGAGCAGTACTTC. Translated: CSARPLAGAYEQYF.

This clonotype turned up a few times. The rearrangement joins TRBV20-1 to TRBJ2-3; 8 nucleotides match TRBD2. Germline values: CDR1 DFQATT, CDR2 SNEGSKA (reference sequence). V gave up 3 bases and J gave up 0 bases; unmatched junction bases: 2. The CDR3 consists of 14 residues. CDR3 loop: CSARASGSTDTQYF. The CDR3 bases are TGCAGTGCTAGGGCTAGCGGGAGCACAGATACGCAGTATTTT.

The chain recombines TRBV5-5 with TRBJ1-2; TRBD1 might be the D (6 bases). Trimming took off 1 base at V and 5 bases at J, with 15 bases between the two ends. This CDR3 contains 15 residues. Germline V gene data show CDR1 as SGHKS and CDR2 as YYEKEE (reference sequence). CDR3 amino acids: CASSLSQGISYGYTF. The CDR3 DNA follows: TGTGCCAGCAGCTTGTCCCAGGGGATTTCGTATGGCTACACCTTC.

The chain has TRBV12-3 or TRBV12-4 and TRBJ2-1; 8 nucleotides line up with TRBD1. The V and J ends lost 3 bases and 10 bases, in that order; junction bases with no gene match: 8. The CDR3 is made up of 14 amino acids. The CDR3 spells CASSFSGQGGEQFF. The CDR3 nucleotides are TGTGCCAGCAGTTTCTCAGGACAGGGAGGAGAGCAGTTCTTC.

This clonotype was recorded a few times. The CDR3 coding sequence is TGTGCCAGCAGTGTGTTGGGCACGTCAACCGTCAAAACCTTC. Protein: CASSVLGTSTVKTF. The rearrangement links TRBV2 to TRBJ1-2; no clear D. Per the germline V gene, CDR1 is SNHLY and CDR2 is FYNNEI. The CDR3 consists of 14 residues. V was trimmed by 4 bases and J by 14 bases, leaving 23 bases between them.

This clonotype was counted a few times. The gene calls are TRBV3-1 and TRBJ1-2; TRBD1 agrees at 8 bases. With 5 bases clipped from V and 4 bases from J, the junction kept 6 bases outside the gene matches. CDR1 and CDR2 from the germline V gene are LGHDT and YNNKEL (reference sequence). CDR3 length: 14 amino acids. The CDR3 spells CASSVGRGPYGYTF. CDR3 DNA: TGTGCCAGCAGCGTTGGCAGGGGGCCCTATGGCTACACCTTC.

This clonotype was picked up a small number of times. The genes are TRBV18 and TRBJ1-1; possible D gene TRBD1, 6 bases. Germline V gene sequence: CDR1 KGHSH, CDR2 LQKENI. V was pared by 3 bases and J by 9 bases, with 23 bases between. The CDR3 loop spans 16 amino acids. The CDR3 protein is CASSPGRGKDSVKAFF. CDR3 DNA sequence: TGTGCCAGCTCACCTGGGAGGGGGAAAGATTCCGTGAAAGCTTTCTTT.

Ten or more counts support this clonotype. The V gene is TRBV11-2, the J gene TRBJ2-4; possibly TRBD1 or TRBD2 for D (5 bases each). The V end was cut by 0 bases, the J end by 0 bases, with 15 bases between. CDR3 length: 18 amino acids. Germline assignment: CDR1 SGHAT and CDR2 FQNNGV. This CDR3 is CASSLEVRQGRAKNIQYF. The CDR3 DNA follows: TGTGCCAGCAGCTTAGAAGTCAGGCAGGGACGAGCCAAAAACATTCAGTACTTC.

This clonotype occurred a few times. V gene TRBV4-1 combines with J gene TRBJ2-1; no definite D call. Deletions cut 1 base from V and 7 bases from J, with 14 bases between. The germline V gene encodes CDR1 MGHRA and CDR2 YSYEKL. CDR3 length: 15 amino acids. This CDR3 reads CASSQGRTLGNEQFF. Written as DNA, the CDR3 is TGCGCCAGCAGCCAAGGAAGAACCCTGGGGAATGAGCAGTTCTTC.

This clonotype was observed many times. V usage is TRBV12-3 or TRBV12-4 and J usage is TRBJ2-4, with TRBD1 identical over 8 bases. This CDR3 spans 14 amino acids. The V segment lost 5 bases and the J segment 7 bases; nucleotides outside the gene matches: 7. The CDR3 loop reads CASSPRTGTNIQYF. CDR3 DNA: TGTGCCAGCAGTCCCAGGACAGGGACGAACATTCAGTACTTC.

This clonotype was seen many times. The DNA for the CDR3 is TGCGCCAGCAGCGCGTCGATTATTAGGGGGAGCAATCAGCCCCAGCATTTT. It translates to CASSASIIRGSNQPQHF. The chain carries TRBV4-1 and TRBJ1-5; D might be TRBD1 (6 bases). Trimming removed 5 bases from V and 1 base from J, with 18 bases in between. This CDR3 is built from 17 residues. The germline V gene has CDR1 MGHRA and CDR2 YSYEKL.

This clonotype was seen a few times. V and J are TRBV20-1 and TRBJ1-4; D call uncertain. The CDR3 covers 14 residues. Germline CDR1 and CDR2: DFQATT and SNEGSKA (reference sequence). V dropped 1 base and J dropped 3 bases, with 9 bases sitting between them. CDR3 nucleotides: TGCAGTGCTAGAGCTAATCGGGCTAATGAAAAACTGTTTTTT. Translated, it gives CSARANRANEKLFF.

Only a few counts were recorded for this clonotype. This chain uses TRBV3-1 with TRBJ1-5; D remains unclear. Per the germline V gene, CDR1 is LGHDT and CDR2 is YNNKEL (reference sequence). Trimming shortened V by 3 bases and J by 3 bases, and 3 bases separated the two germline ends. The CDR3 is 12 amino acids. DNA for the CDR3: TGTGCCAGCAGCCAGATCAATCAGCCCCAGCATTTT. Its protein is CASSQINQPQHF.

This clonotype was counted between two and nine times. The chain recombines TRBV4-1 with TRBJ1-2; TRBD1 matches at 9 bases. The J segment lost 8 bases and the V segment lost 0 bases, leaving 4 bases of the junction unmatched. CDR1 and CDR2 (germline): MGHRA, YSYEKL. The CDR3 runs 14 residues. The CDR3 reads CASSQDGTGYGYTF. The CDR3 nucleotides are TGCGCCAGCAGCCAAGATGGGACAGGGTACGGCTACACCTTC.